This TCR beta chain was captured in a study of shared clonotypes between healthy human individuals. Study-level findings and limits: Represented diversity (both genetic and exposure-history) was limited by the small number of donors.

Authors' data handling: Sequence data from immunoSEQ were junction-only and lacked quality scores; consequently, filtering differed. Libraries were prepared by immunoSEQ multiplex PCR; TCRdb keeps only in-frame clonotypes and omits some of them. The DNA gave D and trimming, while V, J and clone size come from that table. The repertoire holds approximately 440,000 clones, roughly three quarters seen once, with around 12% in the top ten. The germline V gene encodes CDR1 MNHEY and CDR2 SMNVEV (reference sequence). The V gene lost 7 bases and the J gene lost 0 bases, with 10 bases spanning the gap. The CDR3 totals 13 residues. Comments on this clone: Antigen specificity is unknown.

The rearrangement joins TRBV27 to TRBJ2-7; D is undetermined. This sequence was found in a woman in her thirties or forties in good health. Some clones in this sample may be carry-over from other donors' samples. The sample consisted of PBMCs. CDR3 sequence reads: CASTPTGSYEQYF. DNA of the CDR3: TGTGCCAGCACCCCGACCGGCTCCTACGAGCAGTACTTC.